These 2 T cell receptor beta chains share one sample of origin, sequenced in a study of T cell repertoires in cytomegalovirus infection. TCRdb re-derived calls from the reads in MiXCR, one entry per CDR3 protein. The data contain roughly 700,000 distinct CDR3 sequences, around 32% of them singletons. These receptors' antigens are unknown. The input for sequencing was cultured PBMCs, taken from culture after CMV antigen stimulation. All receptors come from a human donor in good health (CMV status not recorded). Some clones in this sample may be carry-over from other donors' samples.

The J gene is TRBJ2-2, the V gene TRBV18, with a tentative D call TRBD1 (6 bases). The germline V gene encodes CDR1 KGHSH and CDR2 LQKENI. The CDR3 totals 15 residues. Trimming removed 4 bases from V and 5 bases from J, with 14 bases in between. The CDR3 spells CASSLFRGSTGELFF. In DNA form, the CDR3 reads TGTGCCAGCTCACTCTTCAGGGGATCGACCGGGGAGCTGTTTTTT.

The rearrangement links TRBV7-2 to TRBJ2-1; 7 bases align to TRBD1. V lost 4 bases, J lost 10 bases, and 7 bases stayed unmatched. The CDR3 is 13 amino acids. Germline V gene sequence: CDR1 SGHTA, CDR2 FQGNSA. The CDR3 DNA reads TGTGCCAGCAGCTCAGGGGGTGGCACCGAGCAGTTCTTC. Amino acid sequence: CASSSGGGTEQFF.